Many counts were recorded for the clone carrying this T cell receptor beta chain. This record belongs to a study of T cells after yellow fever vaccination. 5'RACE template switching produced TCR cDNA carrying a universal primer site and UMIs. TCRdb re-analysed the 5' RACE reads in MiXCR, keeping a single row per CDR3 protein. The sample includes 200,000 or so distinct CDR3 sequences, around 6.7% of them seen just once. The starting material was CD4+ T cells sorted from PBMCs, obtained on the day of the yellow fever booster vaccination. The sequence derives from a man aged 30 to 45 who received the YFV17D yellow fever vaccine.

The CDR3 loop is CASSSYTNTEAFF. Here the CDR3 DNA reads TGTGCCAGCAGTTCCTACACGAACACTGAAGCTTTCTTT. The chain joins TRBV6-2 or TRBV6-3 to TRBJ1-1; D unresolved. The CDR3 totals 13 residues. In germline, CDR1 is MNHEY, CDR2 SVGEGT. The V and J ends lost 4 bases and 1 base respectively, with 7 bases between them.